This T cell receptor (beta chain) was profiled in a study of T cells in women clearing cervical HPV infection. Sequencing used immunoSEQ multiplex PCR; TCRdb keeps in-frame clones, though not all of them. This sample lists around 33,000 clones; its ten largest clones have roughly 4%. Remarks on this clone: The read gets to within 3 residues of the CDR3 end, and the germline J gene fills in the rest. This CDR3 is also generated by other DNA sequences in the sample.

The CDR3 consists of 14 residues. V was cut by 4 bases and J by 3 bases, with 10 bases left in between. Germline assignment: CDR1 LNHDA and CDR2 SQIVND (reference sequence). The chain has TRBV19 and TRBJ1-5; tentatively, D is TRBD1 (6 bases). The sequencing sample was made of blood buffy coat. The TCR sequence derives from a woman aged 18-69 years with a cervical HPV16 infection that either progressed to CIN3+ or cleared (not recorded which). The CDR3 loop reads CASSNTGSNQPQHF. The CDR3 DNA, read in part, is TGTGCCAGTAGTAACACAGGGTCCAATCAGCCC.